These 21 T cell receptor beta chains originate from one sample sequenced in a study of lymphopenia after photon versus proton radiotherapy. The assay was immunoSEQ multiplex PCR, and TCRdb's table has in-frame clones only and misses some. Here the sample spans 50,000 to 60,000 clones, 80% to 95% being singletons. The source material was peripheral blood, sampled from a patient treated with photon-based radiotherapy. Receptor source: a woman aged 40 to 50 with cholangiocarcinoma.

The J gene is TRBJ2-2, the V gene TRBV19; a weak D match, TRBD1 (6 bases). Trimming took 11 bases from V and 4 from J, leaving 17 bases between them. The germline CDR1 and CDR2 sequences are LNHDA and SQIVND (reference sequence). The CDR3 runs to 14 residues. This CDR3 reads CASSRDILTGELFF. In nucleotides, the CDR3 is TGTGCCTCATCCAGGGACATCCTCACCGGGGAGCTGTTTTTT.

This chain joins TRBV28 and TRBJ1-3; no definite D call. There are 12 residues in the CDR3. Per the germline V gene, CDR1 is MDHEN and CDR2 is SYDVKM. Trimming stripped 2 bases from V and 7 bases from J, with 6 bases between. As DNA, the CDR3 is TGTGCCAGCAGTTTAAGAGGGAACACCATATATTTT. Its translation is CASSLRGNTIYF.

The rearrangement links TRBV9 to TRBJ2-3, with a possible D match to TRBD2 (5 bases). Germline loops: CDR1 SGDLS, CDR2 YYNGEE. CDR3 size: 14 residues. Trimming cost V 2 bases and J 1 base, with 8 bases left between them. DNA of the CDR3: TGTGCCAGCAGCGTGATCGGGGGCACAGATACGCAGTATTTT. This gives the protein CASSVIGGTDTQYF.

The rearrangement joins TRBV9 to TRBJ1-1, with D hard to call. CDR3 length equals 14 residues. V lost 0 bases and J 4 bases, leaving 10 bases between the germline ends. Germline-derived CDR1 and CDR2 are SGDLS and YYNGEE. Here the CDR3 DNA reads TGTGCCAGCAGCGTAGCTAGCGGCGGCACTGAAGCTTTCTTT. Protein sequence: CASSVASGGTEAFF.

The J gene is TRBJ2-7, the V gene TRBV6-5; D is uncertain. The germline gives CDR1 MNHEY, CDR2 SVGAGI. CDR3 size: 12 residues. V lost 4 bases and J lost 1, with 5 bases in between. The CDR3 spells CASSSQSYEQYF. In DNA form, the CDR3 reads TGTGCCAGCAGTTCTCAATCCTACGAGCAGTACTTC.

This clone was counted only a few times. The rearrangement joins TRBV11-3 to TRBJ2-2; 8 bases match TRBD2. Germline assignment: CDR1 SGHNT and CDR2 YENEEA. The J segment lost 7 bases and the V segment lost 6 bases, leaving 13 bases of the junction unmatched. The CDR3 has 16 residues. This chain's CDR3 is CASSTPEAGVRGELFF. The CDR3 coding sequence is TGTGCCAGCAGTACCCCGGAAGCGGGGGTTCGCGGGGAGCTGTTTTTT.

This clone was seen only once. The chain recombines TRBV4-3 with TRBJ1-1; no reliable D call. V shed 1 base and J shed 9 bases, with 6 bases lying between them. Germline-derived CDR1 and CDR2 are LGHNA and YSLEER. This CDR3 is 11 amino acids long. The CDR3 sequence is CASSQGGQAFF. The CDR3 coding sequence is TGCGCCAGCAGCCAAGGGGGTCAAGCTTTCTTT.

The gene calls are TRBV18 and TRBJ2-7, with D hard to call. Trimming took 6 bases from V and 1 from J, leaving 10 bases between them. The CDR3 loop spans 13 amino acids. Germline lookup yields CDR1 KGHSH and CDR2 LQKENI. CDR3 sequence reads: CASSPRRSYEQYF. DNA of the CDR3: TGTGCCAGCTCTCCCCGCCGTTCCTACGAGCAGTACTTC.

This rearrangement joins TRBV29-1 to TRBJ2-7, with 10 positions matching TRBD1. After removal of 5 bases from V and 2 bases from J, the junction contained 9 bases not matched to a gene. The CDR3 spans 15 residues. The germline V gene has CDR1 SQVTM and CDR2 ANQGSEA. In nucleotides, the CDR3 is TGCAGCGTTTCCGGAACCGGGACAGGGGCCTACGAGCAGTACTTC. Translated: CSVSGTGTGAYEQYF.

The chain joins TRBV7-6 to TRBJ2-1; 9 nucleotides match TRBD2. CDR1 SGHVS and CDR2 FNYEAQ come from the germline V gene. This CDR3 spans 19 amino acids. The V and J ends lost 5 bases and 2 bases, in that order; junction bases with no gene match: 16. The CDR3 nucleotides read TGTGCCAGCAGCCAGGTCCCGCCAGCGGGAGGAGACCCCTACAATGAGCAGTTCTTC. Protein sequence: CASSQVPPAGGDPYNEQFF.

This sequence joins TRBV27 and TRBJ2-1; D is perhaps TRBD2 (5 bases). The CDR3 covers 13 residues. Germline V gene sequence: CDR1 MNHEY, CDR2 SMNVEV (reference sequence). V lost 2 bases and J 7 bases, leaving 9 bases between the germline ends. The CDR3 sequence: CASSLNRGNEQFF. CDR3 nucleotides: TGTGCCAGCAGTTTAAATCGGGGAAATGAGCAGTTCTTC.

This CDR3 is CASSEQGGPNIQYF. The CDR3 DNA is TGTGCCAGCAGTGAACAGGGAGGGCCAAACATTCAGTACTTC. This chain uses TRBV2 with TRBJ2-4; 7 nucleotides agree with TRBD2. Germline lookup yields CDR1 SNHLY and CDR2 FYNNEI. The junction had 4 bases not matched to a gene; V was cut back by 2 bases and J by 6 bases. This CDR3 region has 14 residues. The full variable domain, in which reference TRBV2 and TRBJ2-4 provide the parts outside the CDR3, is EPEVTQTPSHQVTQMGQEVILRCVPISNHLYFYWYRQILGQKVEFLVSFYNNEISEKSEIFDDQFSVERPDGSNFTLKIRSTKLEDSAMYFCASSEQGGPNIQYFGAGTRLSVL.

The V call is TRBV30, the J call TRBJ1-5; D uncertain. Trimming removed 0 bases from V and 10 bases from J, with 10 bases in between. The V gene's germline CDR1 is GTSNPN and CDR2 SVGIG (reference sequence). This CDR3 contains 12 residues. CDR3 sequence: CAWSVSARPQHF. For the CDR3, the DNA is TGTGCCTGGAGTGTATCGGCGCGACCCCAGCATTTT. The entire variable domain, with the rest obtained from reference TRBV30 and TRBJ1-5, is as follows: SQTIHQWPATLVQPVGSPLSLECTVEGTSNPNLYWYRQAAGRGLQLLFYSVGIGQISSEVPQNLSASRPQDRQFILSSKKLLLSDSGFYLCAWSVSARPQHFGDGTRLSIL.

In the case of this clone: Different DNA sequences within this sample yield the same CDR3. The rearrangement joins TRBV5-4 to TRBJ2-1; 9 bases agree with TRBD1. The germline V gene encodes CDR1 SGHNT and CDR2 YYREEE (reference sequence). V dropped 4 bases and J dropped 4; count of bases not matched to a gene: 6. There are 15 residues in the CDR3. The CDR3 nucleotides are TGTGCCAGCAGCCTCCGGGACAGGGTGTACAATGAGCAGTTCTTC. Translated, it gives CASSLRDRVYNEQFF.

The chain carries TRBV28 and TRBJ2-7; tentative D call: TRBD1 (5 bases). Germline V gene lookup returns CDR1 MDHEN and CDR2 SYDVKM. The CDR3 extends over 12 amino acids. The V end was cut by 3 bases, the J end by 4 bases, with 7 bases between. The CDR3 loop is CASSFAGYEQYF. Here the CDR3 DNA reads TGTGCCAGCAGTTTTGCAGGGTACGAGCAGTACTTC.

This rearrangement joins TRBV2 to TRBJ1-1, with D tentatively TRBD1 (6 bases). Trimming removed 4 bases at V and 1 base at J, with 13 bases between. This CDR3 has 15 residues. Per germline, CDR1 SNHLY and CDR2 FYNNEI. The DNA for the CDR3 is TGTGCCAGCAGTGTTGAGGGGGGTAGGAACACTGAAGCTTTCTTT. This sequence encodes CASSVEGGRNTEAFF. Supplemented by reference TRBV2 and TRBJ1-1, the full variable domain reads EPEVTQTPSHQVTQMGQEVILRCVPISNHLYFYWYRQILGQKVEFLVSFYNNEISEKSEIFDDQFSVERPDGSNFTLKIRSTKLEDSAMYFCASSVEGGRNTEAFFGQGTRLTVV.

V and J are TRBV14 and TRBJ2-7; D might be TRBD1 (6 bases). Germline V gene sequence: CDR1 SGHDN, CDR2 FVKESK. Trimming removed 4 bases from V and 5 bases from J, with 21 bases in between. The CDR3 length is 16 residues. The CDR3 sequence: CASSPPRRQGHNEQYF. Written as DNA, the CDR3 is TGTGCCAGCAGCCCCCCTCGGAGGCAGGGGCACAACGAGCAGTACTTC.

J is TRBJ2-2 and V is TRBV5-6, with D hard to call. CDR3 length: 14 amino acids. Trimming shortened V by 4 bases and J by 5 bases, and 12 bases separated the two germline ends. Germline lookup yields CDR1 SGHDT and CDR2 YYEEEE. CDR3 sequence (DNA): TGTGCCAGCAGCCACACCCCGGAGACCGGGGAGCTGTTTTTT. This gives the protein CASSHTPETGELFF.

The V and J genes are TRBV30 and TRBJ1-1; 8 nucleotides line up with TRBD1. This CDR3 spans 15 amino acids. V lost 1 base, J lost 4 bases, and 8 bases stayed unmatched. CDR1 is GTSNPN and CDR2 is SVGIG in the germline V gene (reference sequence). The chain's CDR3 is CAWSDDRGGGTEAFF. In DNA, the CDR3 is TGTGCCTGGAGTGATGACAGGGGTGGAGGCACTGAAGCTTTCTTT.

The chain combines TRBV2 with TRBJ2-3; 13 positions match TRBD2. CDR3 length equals 15 residues. V dropped 6 bases and J dropped 3; count of bases not matched to a gene: 3. CDR1 is SNHLY, CDR2 FYNNEI, per germline. The CDR3 DNA reads TGTGCCAGCAGAGGGACTAGCGGGGAAACAGATACGCAGTATTTT. It encodes CASRGTSGETDTQYF.

V and J are TRBV5-6 and TRBJ2-7, with 11 bases lining up with TRBD1. Trimming took 5 bases from V and 0 from J; bases not matched to a gene: 1. Germline assignment: CDR1 SGHDT and CDR2 YYEEEE. The CDR3 extends over 14 amino acids. CDR3 sequence reads: CASSGTGGSYEQYF. The CDR3, as DNA: TGTGCCAGCAGTGGGACAGGGGGCTCCTACGAGCAGTACTTC.